This T cell receptor (beta chain) stems from a study of blood T cells in healthy people across ages (dated by TCRdb to about 2015). About the full investigation: In model experiments, roughly one uniquely barcoded TCR beta cDNA molecule per two T cells was captured by template switching. To track age-related changes in TCR beta repertoire diversity, the study relied on deep sequencing normalized with unique cDNA molecular identifiers. Donors were grouped into four age groups: young (average 16 years), middle-aged (roughly 37), aged (approximately 67) and long-lived (just over 80). Donors of different ages were randomly distributed across sequencing lanes to avoid experimental bias. Using the same blood draw, the study looked at two additional independent replicas of 1 million unique cDNA reads for two donors, one aged 18 to 29 and the other aged 80 or older.

The method was 5' RACE. Sequenced using an Illumina HiSeq 2500. A second PCR of roughly 7 to 11 cycles was performed with a sample-barcoded 5' primer and a J-beta primer mix. A unique molecular identifier was introduced onto each TCR beta cDNA molecule by a template-switch 5' adaptor carrying 12 random nucleotides. Each sample yielded at least 2.5 million CDR3-containing paired-end reads. First-strand cDNA was synthesized from all RNA with the Mint cDNA synthesis kit, primed by a TRBC-specific oligonucleotide. After uracil-DNA glycosylase treatment, a first 18-cycle PCR used universal primers M1SS and BC2_uni_R on all cDNA. The study's own analysis went as follows. Each sample was normalized by randomly selecting 1 million high-quality reads, each carrying a distinct molecular identifier. Reads sharing molecular identifiers were discarded rather than binned into consensus sequences. MiTCR, run with a Q25 quality threshold and the strictest error-elimination algorithm, handled CDR3 identification, clonotype clustering and error correction. A nonparametric unseen species model using Euler transformation provided a lower-bound estimate of total TCR beta diversity. TCRdb ran its own pipeline on the public reads, namely fastp trimming at Q25 and MiXCR clone calling, and kept in-frame beta chains. A single entry per CDR3 protein holds the most common genes and DNA from its merged rows. The V and J calls and clone size come from TCRdb's table, not from the authors' own analysis. In all, the sample holds 1.5 million to 2 million distinct CDR3 sequences, and 25% to 30% of those were seen once. Jointly, the top ten make up about 8% of the sample.

Results and caveats for the whole study, not just this receptor: Bulk unsorted PBMC profiling prevented conclusive comparison of naive and antigen-experienced compartments. There was a strong correlation between observed TCR beta diversity and the percentage of naive T cells measured by flow cytometry. As age increased, observed TCR beta diversity per million T cells dropped in a roughly linear way, and a significant reduction was already evident by age 40. Because the CMV infection status of the donors was unknown, age-related changes in expanded clonotypes may potentially have been confounded. Total diversity estimates from one million sequenced T cells were considered lower bounds and underestimates. Compared with the aged group, the long-lived group had more naive CD4+ T cells, fewer expanded clones and increased TCR diversity, suggesting age selection.

The donors were roughly 40 Caucasian individuals from Russia, aged roughly 6 to 100 years, who were systemically healthy. Approximately 11 milliliters of peripheral blood were drawn from each donor into EDTA-treated Vacutainer tubes. Ficoll-Paque density-gradient centrifugation was used to isolate PBMCs, with at least 7 million obtained per sample. Total RNA, at least 6 micrograms per sample, was extracted from PBMCs with Trizol reagent. Naive CD45RAhigh/CD27high T cell percentages were measured by flow cytometry on a PBMC aliquot from every donor. This clonotype was counted ten times or more. There is no known antigen for this receptor. Base-call qualities are not available, and no considerably larger clone is one nucleotide away. CDR1 and CDR2 are read off the germline V gene (reference sequence) as SGHKS and YYEKEE. From its cysteine to its phenylalanine, the CDR3 spans 14 amino acids. Of the read, only the CDR3 DNA is kept; its 42 bases are in frame from base 1. Trimming takes 0 bases from V and 7 bases from J, and the germline ends sit 14 bases apart.

Sequenced sample: blood. The sequence was collected from a woman in her 30s in good health. The chain links TRBV5-5 with TRBJ2-7; TRBD2 could be the D gene, as 6 bases match. In nucleotides, the sequence is TGTGCCAGCAGCTTGGCGGGAGCTTCTCGAGAGCAGTACTTC. Its product reads: CASSLAGASREQYF.